This TCR beta chain was profiled in a study of shared clonotypes between healthy human individuals. Germline V lookup: CDR1 MDHEN, CDR2 SYDVKM. The CDR3 runs to 14 residues. V was shortened by 6 bases and J by 0 bases, with 9 bases between the two germline ends. Sequenced by immunoSEQ multiplex PCR; TCRdb stores in-frame clones only, minus some. The sample records over a million clones, roughly 74% being singletons. This clonotype originated in a man between 18 and 35 years old in good health. Some clones in this sample may be carry-over from other donors' samples. V gene TRBV28 combines with J gene TRBJ2-1, with a tentative D call TRBD1 (6 bases). Source material: memory CD4+ T cells from PBMCs. The subset was: CD45RA-negative fraction. CDR3 protein: CASRGALSYNEQFF. CDR3 nucleotides: TGTGCCAGCAGGGGGGCGCTCTCCTACAATGAGCAGTTCTTC.